This T cell receptor beta chain was captured in a study of blood T cell repertoires in COVID-19. Trimming stripped 6 bases from V and 0 bases from J, with 12 bases between. CDR1 is MNHEY, CDR2 SVGEGT, per germline. The CDR3 sequence is 15 residues long. As processed by the authors: From reference gene primer amplification, estimates of nucleated cell counts were derived. The table came from immunoSEQ multiplex PCR; TCRdb's copy has only in-frame clones and leaves some out. That table gives V, J and clone size, and the DNA gave D and trimming. The sample shows about 160,000 clones, roughly four fifths of them seen only once.

The sequencing input was peripheral blood. The receptor was derived from a human donor in a cohort sampled during active COVID-19. The V and J genes are TRBV6-2 or TRBV6-3 and TRBJ1-5, with D possibly matching TRBD1 (6 bases). The CDR3 region is CASSRGQFSNQPQHF. The CDR3 DNA reads as TGTGCCAGCAGCCGAGGACAGTTTAGCAATCAGCCCCAGCATTTT.